This paragraph covers one T cell receptor beta chain sequence. Its recognized antigen is unknown. Per-nucleotide qualities are absent, and no much larger clonotype sits a single base away. The immunoSEQ Assay, a bias-controlled multiplex PCR, was used to amplify TCRbeta CDR3 regions from genomic DNA. In the original analysis: The number of nucleated cells in each sample was estimated from the amplification of reference gene primers within the assay. To quantify the absolute abundance of each unique TCRbeta CDR3 rearrangement, sequence reads were collapsed and filtered. Productive Simpson clonality was computed per sample as the square root of Simpson's diversity index over productive rearrangements. The source is immuneACCESS, and TCRdb retained only in-frame sequences with V and J called. Part of the clones is not carried over; for the studies checked, unresolved V genes explain less than half of this, and the remainder is unexplained. That table furnishes V, J and clone size, whereas the DNA furnished D and trimming. The sample has about 83,000 clones on record, 86% of them singletons. Roughly 8% of the sample goes to the ten largest clones.

The data were obtained in a study of blood T cell repertoires in COVID-19 (dated by TCRdb to about 2020). Regarding the research as a whole: Samples from collaborators originated in the United States, Italy and Spain and spanned both the acute and convalescent phases of COVID-19. The prospective study material was composed of cDNA or gDNA derived from T cells, B-cell-depleted T cells, or PBMCs. Deeply sampled blood TCRbeta repertoires from subjects exposed to, actively infected with, or recovered from COVID-19 were included in the dataset. The repertoires were released in a freely available public database meant as a resource for research on the immune response to SARS-CoV-2. Samples came from the ongoing ImmuneRACE study (first 160 participants) plus 1,254 subjects from 6 global collaborators. Nearly every sample came with metadata listing a de-identified subject ID, COVID-19 status, age in years and sex. Where available, HLA class I and class II types were taken from metadata supplied by the sample provider and were not determined by assay-based typing.

Trimming costs V 6 bases and J 5 bases, and their ends lie 16 bases apart. Taken from cysteine to phenylalanine, the CDR3 has 14 residues. The read is trimmed to its CDR3 DNA, 42 bases read in frame from base 1. Via the germline V gene, CDR1 is MNHEY and CDR2 SVGAGI. General conclusions and limits of the study: The amount of clinical and demographic metadata varied by source and participant and was provided uncurated.

Whole blood was collected in K2EDTA tubes by collaborating institutions according to the institutions' own protocols. For TCRbeta analysis, collaborators shipped samples as frozen whole blood, isolated PBMCs, or DNA extracted from either of those sample types. This sequence originates from a man aged 45-65 years with active COVID-19. Sequencing input: peripheral blood. The chain links TRBV6-5 with TRBJ1-1; TRBD1 is perhaps the D gene, given 6 matching bases. The CDR3 protein is CASRRGAEDTEAFF. The DNA sequence reads TGTGCCAGCAGACGGGGGGCTGAGGATACTGAAGCTTTCTTT.